This TCR beta chain was retrieved from a study of blood T cell repertoires in COVID-19. At the level of the study: The United States, Italy and Spain provided the acute and convalescent COVID-19 samples.

In the original analysis: Estimates of nucleated cell counts were drawn from the amplification of reference gene primers. Here immunoSEQ multiplex PCR was the method, and the copy in TCRdb shows in-frame clones only, minus some. The V and J calls and clone size come from that table; D and trimming were worked out from the DNA. The sample includes approximately 140,000 clones, roughly 87% seen only once; the top ten take around 4.6%. Germline values: CDR1 SGDLS, CDR2 YYNGEE. CDR3 size: 16 residues. Trimming stripped 1 base from V and 1 base from J, with 14 bases between. This TCR was recovered from a woman aged 60 to 75 with active or convalescent COVID-19. The chain joins TRBV9 to TRBJ1-1, with D perhaps matching TRBD1 (5 bases). The sample comprised peripheral blood. The CDR3 bases are TGTGCCAGCAGCGTAAACTCTGACAGCCCGAACACTGAAGCTTTCTTT. Translating gives CASSVNSDSPNTEAFF.